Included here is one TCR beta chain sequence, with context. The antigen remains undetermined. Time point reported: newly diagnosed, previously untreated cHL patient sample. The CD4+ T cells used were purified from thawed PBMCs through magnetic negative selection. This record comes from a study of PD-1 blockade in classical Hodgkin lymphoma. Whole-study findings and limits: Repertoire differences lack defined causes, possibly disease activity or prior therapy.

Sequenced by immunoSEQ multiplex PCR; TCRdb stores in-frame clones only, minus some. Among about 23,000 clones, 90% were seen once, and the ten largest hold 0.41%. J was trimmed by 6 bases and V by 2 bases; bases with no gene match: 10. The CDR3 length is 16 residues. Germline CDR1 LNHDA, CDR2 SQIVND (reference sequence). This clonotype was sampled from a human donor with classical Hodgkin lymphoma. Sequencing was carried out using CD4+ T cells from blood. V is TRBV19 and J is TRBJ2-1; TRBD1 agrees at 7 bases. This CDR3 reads CASSISATGYPNEQFF. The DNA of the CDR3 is TGTGCCAGTAGTATATCCGCGACAGGGTATCCCAATGAGCAGTTCTTC.